One sample yielded the 3 T cell receptor beta chains listed below, sequenced in a study of Tregs in tolerant kidney transplant recipients. Only in-frame clones appear in the TCRdb table, and some are missing; sequencing was by immunoSEQ multiplex PCR. The table lists around 61,000 clones, over 70% of them singletons, with under 6.5% in the top ten. The sample consisted of CD4+ T cells from blood. Every receptor here comes from a human donor in good health.

V and J are TRBV19 and TRBJ2-5; D is uncertain. Germline V gene data show CDR1 as LNHDA and CDR2 as SQIVND (reference sequence). V was cut by 5 bases and J by 2 bases, with 9 bases left in between. The CDR3 is 13 amino acids. This chain's CDR3 is CASSPPVQETQYF. The CDR3 DNA follows: TGTGCCAGTAGTCCCCCGGTACAAGAGACCCAGTACTTC.

This chain links TRBV5-6 with TRBJ2-3; the D gene is possibly TRBD2 (5 bases). The germline V and J ends were trimmed by 4 bases and 2 bases, with 17 bases remaining between them. The germline V gene encodes CDR1 SGHDT and CDR2 YYEEEE. There are 16 residues in the CDR3. CDR3 nucleotides: TGTGCCAGCAGCCCGCGAGGCGGACTTGACACAGATACGCAGTATTTT. Its translation: CASSPRGGLDTDTQYF.

This clone appeared once. J is TRBJ2-1 and V is TRBV5-1, with D possibly being TRBD2 (6 bases). CDR1 is SGHRS, CDR2 YFSETQ, per germline. The V end lost 2 bases, the J end lost 5 bases, and 11 bases lay between the germline ends. The CDR3 consists of 14 residues. As DNA, the CDR3 is TGCGCCAGCAGCTTAGGACTAAGCAACAATGAGCAGTTCTTC. Protein sequence: CASSLGLSNNEQFF.